This T cell receptor (beta chain) emerged from a study of T-cell reconstitution after alpha-beta-depleted transplantation in children. This clonotype appeared many times. The TCRbeta library incorporated unique molecular identifiers. Using its own MiXCR run on the PCR reads, TCRdb lists one record per CDR3 protein. In the table there are a few hundred thousand distinct CDR3 sequences, around 9.6% of which are singletons. Sample: PBMCs from the stem cell graft donor, taken from the stem cell graft. The clonotype comes from a human donor who donated a stem cell graft to a child with acute lymphoblastic leukemia.

The DNA for the CDR3 is TGTGCCAGCACACTAGCGGGGGGCTCCCCACCCGGGGAGCTGTTTTTT. Translated, it gives CASTLAGGSPPGELFF. This chain uses TRBV2 with TRBJ2-2, with 12 positions matching TRBD2. V lost 7 bases to trimming and J lost 6 bases; unmatched junction nucleotides: 9. This CDR3 has 16 amino acids. Germline V CDR1 and CDR2: SNHLY, FYNNEI.